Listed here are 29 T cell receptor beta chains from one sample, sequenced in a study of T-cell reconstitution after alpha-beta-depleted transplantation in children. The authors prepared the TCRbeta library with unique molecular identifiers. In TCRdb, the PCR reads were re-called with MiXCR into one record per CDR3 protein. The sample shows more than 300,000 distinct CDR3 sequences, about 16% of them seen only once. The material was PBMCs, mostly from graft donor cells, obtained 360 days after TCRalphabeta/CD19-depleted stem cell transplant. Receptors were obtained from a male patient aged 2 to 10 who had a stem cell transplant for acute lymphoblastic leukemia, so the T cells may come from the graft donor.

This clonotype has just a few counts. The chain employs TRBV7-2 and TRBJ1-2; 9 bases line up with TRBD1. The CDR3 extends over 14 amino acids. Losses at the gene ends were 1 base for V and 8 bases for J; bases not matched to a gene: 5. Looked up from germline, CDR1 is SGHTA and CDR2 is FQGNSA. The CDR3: CASSLVGQGKGYTF. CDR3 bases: TGTGCCAGCAGCTTAGTGGGACAGGGAAAGGGCTACACCTTC.

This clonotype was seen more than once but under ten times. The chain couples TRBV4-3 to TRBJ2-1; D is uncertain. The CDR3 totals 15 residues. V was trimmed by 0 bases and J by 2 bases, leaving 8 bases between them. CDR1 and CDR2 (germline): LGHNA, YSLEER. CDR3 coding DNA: TGCGCCAGCAGCCAAGACAGTAAGGCCTACAATGAGCAGTTCTTC. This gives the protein CASSQDSKAYNEQFF.

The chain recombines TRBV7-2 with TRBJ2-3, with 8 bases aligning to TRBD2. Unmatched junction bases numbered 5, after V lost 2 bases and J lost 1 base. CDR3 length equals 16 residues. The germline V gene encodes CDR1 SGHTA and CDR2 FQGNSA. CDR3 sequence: CASSLLSGIGTDTQYF. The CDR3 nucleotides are TGTGCCAGCAGCTTACTTAGCGGGATAGGCACAGATACGCAGTATTTT.

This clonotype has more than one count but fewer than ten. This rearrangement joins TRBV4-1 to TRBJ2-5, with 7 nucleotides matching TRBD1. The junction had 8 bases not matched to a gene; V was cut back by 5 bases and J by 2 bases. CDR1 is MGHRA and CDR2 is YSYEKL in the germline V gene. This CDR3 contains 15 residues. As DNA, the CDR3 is TGCGCCAGCAGCGTAGGGACAGCCTCTCAAGAGACCCAGTACTTC. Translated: CASSVGTASQETQYF.

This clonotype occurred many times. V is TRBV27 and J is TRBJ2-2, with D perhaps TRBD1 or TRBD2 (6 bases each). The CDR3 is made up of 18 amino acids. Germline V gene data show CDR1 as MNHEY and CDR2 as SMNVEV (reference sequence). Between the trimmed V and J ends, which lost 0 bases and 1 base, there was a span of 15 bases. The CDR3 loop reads CASSLSHLRGLNTGELFF. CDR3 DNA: TGTGCCAGCAGTTTATCCCACCTCAGGGGACTGAACACCGGGGAGCTGTTTTTT.

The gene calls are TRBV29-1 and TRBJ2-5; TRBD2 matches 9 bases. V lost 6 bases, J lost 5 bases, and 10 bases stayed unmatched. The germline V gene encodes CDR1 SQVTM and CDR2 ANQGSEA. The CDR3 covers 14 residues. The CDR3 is CSVEAGTSLETQYF. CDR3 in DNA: TGCAGCGTAGAGGCCGGGACTAGCCTGGAGACCCAGTACTTC.

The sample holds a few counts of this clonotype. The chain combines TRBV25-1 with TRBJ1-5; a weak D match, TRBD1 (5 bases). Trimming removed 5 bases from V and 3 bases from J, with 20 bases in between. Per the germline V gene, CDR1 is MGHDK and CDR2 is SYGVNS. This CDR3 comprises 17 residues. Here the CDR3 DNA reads TGTGCCAGCAGTTTTAATGGGACTCGATCCCCCAATCAGCCCCAGCATTTT. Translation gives CASSFNGTRSPNQPQHF.

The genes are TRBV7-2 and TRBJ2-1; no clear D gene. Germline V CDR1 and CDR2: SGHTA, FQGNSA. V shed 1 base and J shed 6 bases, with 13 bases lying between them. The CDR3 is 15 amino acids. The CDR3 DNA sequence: TGTGCCAGCAGCTTAGTAGGGTATTTGGGCAATGAGCAGTTCTTC. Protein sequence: CASSLVGYLGNEQFF.

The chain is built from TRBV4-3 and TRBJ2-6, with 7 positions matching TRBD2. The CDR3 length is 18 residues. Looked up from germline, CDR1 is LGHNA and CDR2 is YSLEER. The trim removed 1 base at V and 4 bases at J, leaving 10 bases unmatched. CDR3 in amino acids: CASSQVFWRGSGANVLTF. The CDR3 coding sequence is TGCGCCAGCAGCCAAGTATTTTGGCGGGGGTCGGGGGCCAACGTCCTGACTTTC.

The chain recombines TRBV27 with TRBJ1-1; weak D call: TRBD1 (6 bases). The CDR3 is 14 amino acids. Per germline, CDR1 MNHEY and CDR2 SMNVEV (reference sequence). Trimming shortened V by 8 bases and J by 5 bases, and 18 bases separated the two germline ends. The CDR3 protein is CASWVQGASTEAFF. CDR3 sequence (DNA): TGTGCCAGCTGGGTACAGGGTGCGTCAACTGAAGCTTTCTTT.

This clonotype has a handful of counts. The CDR3 DNA is TGTGCCAGCAGTTTAGGGGCCAGCGGGAGAAGGTGGAATGAGCAGTTCTTC. Protein sequence: CASSLGASGRRWNEQFF. The V gene is TRBV28, the J gene TRBJ2-1, with 8 positions matching TRBD2. The germline V gene has CDR1 MDHEN and CDR2 SYDVKM. V dropped 2 bases and J dropped 7; count of bases not matched to a gene: 13. The CDR3 extends over 17 amino acids.

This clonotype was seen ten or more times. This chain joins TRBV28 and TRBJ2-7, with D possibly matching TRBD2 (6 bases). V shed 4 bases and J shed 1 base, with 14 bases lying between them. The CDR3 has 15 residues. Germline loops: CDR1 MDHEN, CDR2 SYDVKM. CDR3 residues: CASSSLARASYEQYF. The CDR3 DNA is TGTGCCAGCAGTTCACTAGCCAGGGCATCCTACGAGCAGTACTTC.

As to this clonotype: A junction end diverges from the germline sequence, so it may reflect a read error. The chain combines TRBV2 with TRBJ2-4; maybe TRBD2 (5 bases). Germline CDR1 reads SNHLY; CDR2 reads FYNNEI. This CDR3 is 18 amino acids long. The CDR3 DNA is TGTGCCTGCAGTTTGACCCTCTTCGACCGGGGAGCCAAAAACATTCAGTACTTC. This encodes CACSLTLFDRGAKNIQYF.

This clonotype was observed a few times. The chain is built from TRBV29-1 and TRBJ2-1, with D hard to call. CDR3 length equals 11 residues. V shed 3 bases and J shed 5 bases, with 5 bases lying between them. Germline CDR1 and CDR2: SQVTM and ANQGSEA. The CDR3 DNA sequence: TGCAGCGTTGAGGAGCACAATGAGCAGTTCTTC. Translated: CSVEEHNEQFF.

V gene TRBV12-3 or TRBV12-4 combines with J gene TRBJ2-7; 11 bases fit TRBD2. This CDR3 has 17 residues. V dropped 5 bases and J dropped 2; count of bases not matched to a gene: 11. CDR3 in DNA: TGTGCCAGCAGTCCCTCATGGGTAGCGGGAGGGCCCTACGAGCAGTACTTC. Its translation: CASSPSWVAGGPYEQYF.

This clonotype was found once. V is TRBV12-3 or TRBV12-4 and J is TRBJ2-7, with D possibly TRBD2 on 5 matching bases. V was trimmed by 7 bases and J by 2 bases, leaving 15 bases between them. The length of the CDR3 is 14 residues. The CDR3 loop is CASTHRGRTYEQYF. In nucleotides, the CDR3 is TGTGCCAGCACCCACCGGGGTCGAACCTACGAGCAGTACTTC.

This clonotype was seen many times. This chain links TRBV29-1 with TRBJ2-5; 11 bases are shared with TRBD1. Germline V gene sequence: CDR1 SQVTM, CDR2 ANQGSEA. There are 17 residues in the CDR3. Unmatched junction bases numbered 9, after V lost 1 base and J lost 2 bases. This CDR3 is CSVEGALGTGGQETQYF. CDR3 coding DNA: TGCAGCGTTGAAGGCGCTCTCGGGACAGGGGGGCAAGAGACCCAGTACTTC.

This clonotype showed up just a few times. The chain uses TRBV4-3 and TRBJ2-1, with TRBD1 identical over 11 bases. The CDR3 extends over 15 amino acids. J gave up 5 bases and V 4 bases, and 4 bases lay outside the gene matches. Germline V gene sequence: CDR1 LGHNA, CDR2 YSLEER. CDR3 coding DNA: TGCGCCAGCAGCCCCCGGACAGGGGGCAACAATGAGCAGTTCTTC. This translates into CASSPRTGGNNEQFF.

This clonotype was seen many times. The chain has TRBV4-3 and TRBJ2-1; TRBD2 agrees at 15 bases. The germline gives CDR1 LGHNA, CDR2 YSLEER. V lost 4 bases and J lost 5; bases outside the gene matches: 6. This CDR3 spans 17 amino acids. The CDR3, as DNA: TGCGCCAGCAGCCCAGGGACTAGCGGGAGGTTAAACAATGAGCAGTTCTTC. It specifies CASSPGTSGRLNNEQFF.

In DNA, the CDR3 is TGTGCCAGCAGTTACTCGACAGGGGGCTATGGCTACACCTTC. Its translation is CASSYSTGGYGYTF. The chain is built from TRBV6-2 or TRBV6-3 and TRBJ1-2; TRBD1 matches at 9 bases. Germline CDR1 reads MNHEY; CDR2 reads SVGEGT. The J segment lost 4 bases and the V segment lost 0 bases, leaving 0 bases of the junction unmatched. This CDR3 region has 14 residues.

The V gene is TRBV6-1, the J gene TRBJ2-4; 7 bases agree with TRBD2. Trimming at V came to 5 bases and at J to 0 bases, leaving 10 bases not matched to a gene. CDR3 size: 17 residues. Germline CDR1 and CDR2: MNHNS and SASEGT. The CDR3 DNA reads TGTGCCAGCAGTCCCTGGGCGGGGGTACTAGCCAAAAACATTCAGTACTTC. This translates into CASSPWAGVLAKNIQYF.

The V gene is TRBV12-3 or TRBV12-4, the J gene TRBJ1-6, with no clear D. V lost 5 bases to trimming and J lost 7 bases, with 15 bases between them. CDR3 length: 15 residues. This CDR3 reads CASSPHRGGNSPLHF. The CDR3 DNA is TGTGCCAGCAGTCCCCACCGGGGAGGGAATTCACCCCTCCACTTT.

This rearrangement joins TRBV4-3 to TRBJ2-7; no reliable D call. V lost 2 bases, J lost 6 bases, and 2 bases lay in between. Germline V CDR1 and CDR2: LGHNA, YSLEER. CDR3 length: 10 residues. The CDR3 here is CASSQSEQYF. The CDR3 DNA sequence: TGCGCCAGCAGCCAAAGCGAGCAGTACTTC.

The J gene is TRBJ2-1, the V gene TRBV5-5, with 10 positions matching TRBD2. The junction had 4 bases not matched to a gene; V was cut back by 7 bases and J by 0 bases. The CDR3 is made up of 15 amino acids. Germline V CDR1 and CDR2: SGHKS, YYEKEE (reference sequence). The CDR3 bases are TGTGCCAGCCAGCGGGAGGGACCCTCCTACAATGAGCAGTTCTTC. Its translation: CASQREGPSYNEQFF.

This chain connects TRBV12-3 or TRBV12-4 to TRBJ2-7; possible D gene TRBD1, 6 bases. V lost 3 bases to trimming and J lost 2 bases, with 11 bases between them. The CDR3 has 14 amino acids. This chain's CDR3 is CASSFRDRPYEQYF. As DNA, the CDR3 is TGTGCCAGCAGTTTCAGAGACAGGCCCTACGAGCAGTACTTC.

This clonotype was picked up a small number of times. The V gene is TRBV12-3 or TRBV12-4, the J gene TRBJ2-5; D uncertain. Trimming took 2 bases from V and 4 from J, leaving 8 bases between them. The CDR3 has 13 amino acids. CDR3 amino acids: CASSLRSRETQYF. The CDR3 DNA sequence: TGTGCCAGCAGTTTACGGTCCCGAGAGACCCAGTACTTC.

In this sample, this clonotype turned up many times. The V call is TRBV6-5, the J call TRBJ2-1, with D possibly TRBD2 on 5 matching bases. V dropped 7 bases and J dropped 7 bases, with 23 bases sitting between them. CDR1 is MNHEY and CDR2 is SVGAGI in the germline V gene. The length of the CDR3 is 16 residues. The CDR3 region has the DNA TGTGCCAGCACCTACTTCTGGGCCAGAAGGAGGAATGAGCAGTTCTTC. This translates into CASTYFWARRRNEQFF.

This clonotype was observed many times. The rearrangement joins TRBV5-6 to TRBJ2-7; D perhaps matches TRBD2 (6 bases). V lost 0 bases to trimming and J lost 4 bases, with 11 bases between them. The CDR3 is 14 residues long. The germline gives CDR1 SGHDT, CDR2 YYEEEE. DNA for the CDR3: TGTGCCAGCAGCTTGGCCGGGGGTCTATACGAGCAGTACTTC. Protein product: CASSLAGGLYEQYF.

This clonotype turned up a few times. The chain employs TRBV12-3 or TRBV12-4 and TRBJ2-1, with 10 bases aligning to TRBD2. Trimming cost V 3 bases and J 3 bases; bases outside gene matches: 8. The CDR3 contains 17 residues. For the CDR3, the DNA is TGTGCCAGCAGTTTGGCTAGCGGGAGATTGAGCTACAATGAGCAGTTCTTC. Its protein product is CASSLASGRLSYNEQFF.